These 30 T cell receptor beta chains originate from one sample sequenced in a study of blood T cell repertoires in COVID-19. Generated by immunoSEQ multiplex PCR, the TCRdb table keeps only in-frame clones and is missing some. The sample carries fewer than 500,000 clones, around 89% recorded once. Material: PBMCs or T cells enriched from blood (not recorded which). These receptors were obtained from a woman under 40 with acute COVID-19.

The CDR3 loop reads CASSPAGRGPGEYNEQFF. CDR3 in DNA: TGTGCCAGCAGCCCCGCGGGGCGGGGACCCGGGGAGTACAATGAGCAGTTCTTC. The V and J genes are TRBV7-9 and TRBJ2-1; D may be TRBD2 (6 bases). Trimming stripped 5 bases from V and 4 bases from J, with 24 bases between. The CDR3 is 18 amino acids. Germline values: CDR1 SEHNR, CDR2 FQNEAQ (reference sequence).

Here the CDR3 reads CASSPGTALNQPQHF. The CDR3 DNA is TGTGCCAGCAGCCCCGGGACAGCCCTCAATCAGCCCCAGCATTTT. The rearrangement uses TRBV5-6 and TRBJ1-5; 7 nucleotides line up with TRBD1. The CDR3 loop spans 15 amino acids. J gave up 3 bases and V 4 bases, and 7 bases lay outside the gene matches. CDR1 and CDR2 (germline): SGHDT, YYEEEE.

The V and J genes are TRBV7-2 and TRBJ2-1; TRBD2 matches at 16 bases. The V segment lost 5 bases and the J segment 10 bases; nucleotides outside the gene matches: 5. The germline V gene encodes CDR1 SGHTA and CDR2 FQGNSA. The CDR3 sequence is 15 residues long. CDR3 in DNA: TGTGCCAGCAGCCCGGGACTAGCGGGGGGGCAGGAGCAGTTCTTC. It encodes CASSPGLAGGQEQFF.

This clone has a single count. This chain connects TRBV27 to TRBJ1-6; 10 nucleotides line up with TRBD1. The CDR3 is 13 residues long. Losses at the gene ends were 8 bases for V and 10 bases for J; bases not matched to a gene: 5. The V gene's germline CDR1 is MNHEY and CDR2 SMNVEV (reference sequence). This chain's CDR3 is CASLGQGNSPLHF. CDR3 nucleotides: TGTGCCAGCCTGGGACAGGGGAACTCACCCCTCCACTTT.

In this sample, this clone turned up once. The chain combines TRBV10-1 with TRBJ2-3, with TRBD1 matching over 8 bases. Losses at the gene ends were 5 bases for V and 4 bases for J; bases not matched to a gene: 5. This CDR3 is built from 14 residues. Germline CDR1 is WNHNN and CDR2 is SYGVQD (reference sequence). CDR3 nucleotide sequence: TGCGCCAGCAGTCGGACAGGGTTCGCAGATACGCAGTATTTT. Amino acids: CASSRTGFADTQYF.

The V and J genes are TRBV27 and TRBJ2-7; 8 bases fit TRBD1. Per the germline V gene, CDR1 is MNHEY and CDR2 is SMNVEV (reference sequence). Trimming took 3 bases from V and 2 from J; bases not matched to a gene: 12. The CDR3 loop spans 17 amino acids. CDR3 region: CASSFQSPTGEAYEQYF. DNA for the CDR3: TGTGCCAGCAGTTTCCAGAGCCCGACAGGGGAAGCCTACGAGCAGTACTTC.

The V gene is TRBV7-2, the J gene TRBJ1-3, with D hard to call. The germline CDR1 and CDR2 sequences are SGHTA and FQGNSA. Trimming shortened V by 4 bases and J by 0 bases, and 10 bases separated the two germline ends. This CDR3 is built from 15 residues. CDR3 bases: TGTGCCAGCAGCTCCCATATCGGCTCTGGAAACACCATATATTTT. It codes for CASSSHIGSGNTIYF.

This chain links TRBV24-1 with TRBJ1-1, with 9 bases lining up with TRBD1. The V segment lost 3 bases and the J segment 2 bases; nucleotides outside the gene matches: 3. CDR3 length: 15 amino acids. The germline V gene has CDR1 KGHDR and CDR2 SFDVKD. CDR3 DNA sequence: TGTGCCACCAGTGATCCGACAGGGGGAAACACTGAAGCTTTCTTT. It translates to CATSDPTGGNTEAFF.

The chain links TRBV27 to TRBJ1-5; 10 positions match TRBD1. Germline CDR1 MNHEY, CDR2 SMNVEV (reference sequence). With V trimmed by 9 bases and J by 1 base, 9 bases remained unmatched. This CDR3 is 16 amino acids long. DNA for the CDR3: TGTGCCAGTGCCAGGGACAGGGGAGTGAGCAATCAGCCCCAGCATTTT. It specifies CASARDRGVSNQPQHF.

CDR3 loop: CASSYDRGLNEQYF. In nucleotides, the CDR3 is TGCGCCAGCAGTTACGACAGGGGGCTCAACGAGCAGTACTTC. The chain combines TRBV5-1 with TRBJ2-7; 10 nucleotides align to TRBD1. Germline loops: CDR1 SGHRS, CDR2 YFSETQ. V shed 5 bases, J shed 5 bases, and the junction held 7 bases outside the gene matches. The CDR3 is made up of 14 amino acids.

The chain links TRBV7-8 to TRBJ2-3; 10 bases match TRBD2. CDR1 SGHVS and CDR2 FQNEAQ come from the germline V gene. CDR3 size: 17 residues. The trim removed 2 bases at V and 2 bases at J, leaving 7 bases unmatched. The CDR3 reads CASSLRPSGGITDTQYF. CDR3 bases: TGTGCCAGCAGCTTAAGACCTAGCGGGGGAATCACAGATACGCAGTATTTT.

V gene TRBV5-1 combines with J gene TRBJ1-1, with a possible D match to TRBD1 (6 bases). Trimming pared 4 bases from V and 1 base from J, leaving 14 bases between. The CDR3 runs 15 residues. Germline V gives CDR1 SGHRS, CDR2 YFSETQ. In nucleotides, the CDR3 is TGCGCCAGCAGCCCCCGAGGACAGCAGAACACTGAAGCTTTCTTT. This encodes CASSPRGQQNTEAFF.

This clone appeared a single time. The CDR3 loop reads CASSLQGSYSPLHF. The CDR3 bases are TGTGCCAGCAGTCTACAGGGTTCCTATTCACCCCTCCACTTT. V is TRBV6-2 or TRBV6-3 and J is TRBJ1-6; D is possibly TRBD1 (6 bases). V was pared by 5 bases and J by 8 bases, with 13 bases between. The CDR3 is made up of 14 amino acids. Germline CDR1 MNHEY, CDR2 SVGEGT.

The chain recombines TRBV11-3 with TRBJ2-3, with TRBD2 matching 11 bases. This CDR3 region has 17 residues. The ends lost 5 bases at V and 2 bases at J; junction bases unmatched: 9. CDR1 is SGHNT and CDR2 is YENEEA in the germline V gene. The CDR3: CASSHTVAGGFTDTQYF. The DNA of the CDR3 is TGTGCCAGCAGCCACACAGTAGCGGGGGGGTTCACAGATACGCAGTATTTT.

V gene TRBV7-9 combines with J gene TRBJ1-4; weak D call: TRBD1 (6 bases). The germline V gene encodes CDR1 SEHNR and CDR2 FQNEAQ (reference sequence). The CDR3 totals 17 residues. Deletions cut 4 bases from V and 4 bases from J, with 19 bases between. CDR3 sequence reads: CASSSPGTGLFNEKLFF. CDR3 coding DNA: TGTGCCAGCAGCTCCCCGGGTACAGGGCTTTTTAATGAAAAACTGTTTTTT. Together with reference TRBV7-9 and TRBJ1-4, the CDR3 gives the full variable domain: DTGVSQNPRHKITKRGQNVTFRCDPISEHNRLYWYRQTLGQGPEFLTYFQNEAQLEKSRLLSDRFSAERPKGSFSTLEIQRTEQGDSAMYLCASSSPGTGLFNEKLFFGSGTQLSVL.

This clone was seen only once. For the CDR3, the DNA is TGTGCCAGCTCACCCGGGACTAGCGGGTACAATGAGCAGTTCTTC. Its protein is CASSPGTSGYNEQFF. V and J are TRBV18 and TRBJ2-1, with 12 bases that match TRBD2. The CDR3 has 15 residues. Looked up from germline, CDR1 is KGHSH and CDR2 is LQKENI. Losses at the gene ends were 3 bases for V and 4 bases for J; bases not matched to a gene: 1.

The chain employs TRBV7-9 and TRBJ1-2, with TRBD1 as a possible D gene (6 bases). Between the trimmed V and J ends, which lost 5 bases and 3 bases, there was a span of 19 bases. The germline V gene has CDR1 SEHNR and CDR2 FQNEAQ (reference sequence). The CDR3 is 16 residues long. The CDR3 coding sequence is TGTGCCAGCAGCATTATCGGGAAGGGGGTCTACTATGGCTACACCTTC. Translation gives CASSIIGKGVYYGYTF.

The chain uses TRBV7-3 and TRBJ2-7; D not resolved. The CDR3 is 13 amino acids. Germline V CDR1 and CDR2: SGHTA, FQGTGA. The V and J ends lost 2 bases and 3 bases respectively, with 8 bases between them. This CDR3 reads CASSLYPNYEQYF. CDR3 sequence (DNA): TGTGCCAGCAGCTTATACCCTAACTACGAGCAGTACTTC.

V gene TRBV27 combines with J gene TRBJ1-6; TRBD1 is a possible D gene (6 bases). The CDR3 is 15 residues long. The V end lost 1 base, the J end lost 4 bases, and 8 bases lay between the germline ends. Germline-derived CDR1 and CDR2 are MNHEY and SMNVEV (reference sequence). CDR3 coding DNA: TGTGCCAGCAGTTTATGGGGGCCTTATAATTCACCCCTCCACTTT. Translation: CASSLWGPYNSPLHF.

The V gene is TRBV6-5, the J gene TRBJ1-1; 12 nucleotides align to TRBD1. CDR3 length: 16 residues. Germline trimming cut 2 bases from V and 8 bases from J; bases unmatched to any gene: 9. Germline CDR1 and CDR2: MNHEY and SVGAGI. In nucleotides, the CDR3 is TGTGCCAGCAGTTACCTATCGGGACAGGGGGCTGGGGAAGCTTTCTTT. It encodes CASSYLSGQGAGEAFF.

V usage is TRBV18 and J usage is TRBJ1-5; D is undetermined. V lost 1 base and J 5 bases, leaving 9 bases between the germline ends. The length of the CDR3 is 14 residues. Looked up from germline, CDR1 is KGHSH and CDR2 is LQKENI. In nucleotides, the CDR3 is TGTGCCAGCTCACCACGAGGTGCCGATCAGCCCCAGCATTTT. Its translation is CASSPRGADQPQHF.

The rearrangement links TRBV20-1 to TRBJ1-2; no clear D gene. Germline CDR1 DFQATT, CDR2 SNEGSKA (reference sequence). Trimming removed 2 bases from V and 6 bases from J, with 7 bases in between. This CDR3 is 11 amino acids long. Here the CDR3 reads CSARWRDGYTF. The DNA for the CDR3 is TGCAGTGCTAGATGGAGGGATGGCTACACCTTC.

This chain links TRBV19 with TRBJ2-2, with TRBD1 matching over 9 bases. CDR1 and CDR2 from the germline V gene are LNHDA and SQIVND (reference sequence). The CDR3 is made up of 18 amino acids. V lost 3 bases and J lost 4; bases outside the gene matches: 12. The CDR3 sequence is CASSIDRDRVRVTGELFF. DNA of the CDR3: TGTGCCAGTAGTATTGACCGGGACAGGGTTCGGGTCACCGGGGAGCTGTTTTTT.

The V and J genes are TRBV3-1 (or the pseudogene TRBV3-2) and TRBJ2-7; 8 bases are shared with TRBD1. The V and J ends lost 2 bases and 6 bases, in that order; junction bases with no gene match: 9. The germline V gene encodes CDR1 LGHDT and CDR2 YNNKEL (reference sequence). CDR3 length: 15 amino acids. The CDR3 region is CASSQTGIQGGEQYF. The DNA of the CDR3 is TGTGCCAGCAGCCAAACTGGGATACAGGGGGGCGAGCAGTACTTC.

The sample holds one count of this clone. The chain carries TRBV6-5 and TRBJ2-2; D is perhaps TRBD1 (6 bases). CDR3 length: 15 residues. Trimming cost V 7 bases and J 6 bases, with 18 bases left between them. In germline, CDR1 is MNHEY, CDR2 SVGAGI. DNA for the CDR3: TGTGCCAGCAAAAAGACCCCAGGGGATCCCGGGGAGCTGTTTTTT. As protein: CASKKTPGDPGELFF.

A note on this clone: This specimen includes other DNA sequences encoding the same CDR3. The chain couples TRBV9 to TRBJ1-1; D gene ambiguous. In germline, CDR1 is SGDLS, CDR2 YYNGEE. V lost 0 bases and J lost 2, with 5 bases in between. The CDR3 sequence is 13 residues long. Here the CDR3 reads CASSVAGNTEAFF. CDR3 sequence (DNA): TGTGCCAGCAGCGTAGCTGGCAACACTGAAGCTTTCTTT. Using reference TRBV9 and TRBJ1-1 for the parts outside the CDR3, the full variable domain is DSGVTQTPKHLITATGQRVTLRCSPRSGDLSVYWYQQSLDQGLQFLIQYYNGEERAKGNILERFSAQQFPDLHSELNLSSLELGDSALYFCASSVAGNTEAFFGQGTRLTVV.

With regard to this clone: The same CDR3 can be traced to other DNA sequences in this sample. The rearrangement joins TRBV24-1 to TRBJ2-2; D is perhaps TRBD2 (6 bases). Looked up from germline, CDR1 is KGHDR and CDR2 is SFDVKD. The CDR3 runs to 15 residues. Trimming shortened V by 2 bases and J by 5 bases, and 11 bases separated the two germline ends. CDR3: CATSDSGTVTGELFF. The CDR3 coding sequence is TGTGCCACCAGTGATTCCGGGACTGTTACCGGGGAGCTGTTTTTT.

The J gene is TRBJ1-6, the V gene TRBV4-1, with D possibly being TRBD1 (5 bases). V was clipped by 1 base and J by 3 bases, with 19 bases between them. Looked up from germline, CDR1 is MGHRA and CDR2 is YSYEKL. The CDR3 is made up of 19 amino acids. CDR3 region: CASSQAPLGGEFYNSPLHF. CDR3 DNA: TGCGCCAGCAGCCAAGCCCCCCTGGGGGGAGAATTCTATAATTCACCCCTCCACTTT.

In this sample, this clone turned up a few times. This chain joins TRBV29-1 and TRBJ1-1, with TRBD1 identical over 7 bases. Germline CDR1 and CDR2: SQVTM and ANQGSEA. V shed 0 bases, J shed 0 bases, and the junction held 1 base outside the gene matches. There are 14 residues in the CDR3. CDR3 in DNA: TGCAGCGTTGAAGAAGGGACAGTGAACACTGAAGCTTTCTTT. Protein sequence: CSVEEGTVNTEAFF.

The chain is built from TRBV7-6 and TRBJ1-4; D is unresolved. Germline assignment: CDR1 SGHVS and CDR2 FNYEAQ. Trimming cost V 5 bases and J 8 bases, with 18 bases left between them. The CDR3 consists of 15 residues. DNA for the CDR3: TGTGCCAGCAGCGTTACCGGGATTTGGACCGAAAAACTGTTTTTT. Its translation: CASSVTGIWTEKLFF.